This T cell receptor beta chain was sequenced in a study of T-cell memory formation after mild COVID-19. Study as a whole: Among the donors, TCR clusters were largely specific to each donor.

The CDR3 has 18 residues. Germline V CDR1 and CDR2: MNHEY, SMNVEV (reference sequence). V lost 5 bases and J lost 0; bases outside the gene matches: 15. TCRdb used MiXCR to reprocess the 5' RACE reads, holding one entry per CDR3 protein. The table includes about 55,000 distinct CDR3 sequences, over 7.5% detected once. V gene TRBV27 combines with J gene TRBJ2-5; TRBD2 agrees at 7 bases. The clonotype comes from a man between 18 and 29 years old who had mild COVID-19 (a few samples of this study predate the infection). Cell type and time point are not known. Sequencing was carried out using PBMCs or a T cell subset sorted from them (not recorded which). CDR3 in amino acids: CASSPLLVSSGYQETQYF. CDR3 bases: TGTGCCAGCAGTCCCCTTCTAGTATCTAGCGGCTACCAAGAGACCCAGTACTTC.